This T cell receptor beta chain appears in the sequencing data of a study of spatial heterogeneity in lung cancer. Every cDNA TCR molecule received its own unique molecular identifier. In TCRdb, the 5' RACE reads were re-called with MiXCR into one record per CDR3 protein. The table records under 7,500 distinct CDR3 sequences, around 7% of them present only once. Time point meaning: sample taken at primary tumor resection. Whole RNA from tumor, nontumor lung or frozen PBMC was sequenced unsorted. This clonotype was seen ten or more times. Because this beta chain is a stray read in a library intended to capture alpha chains, its abundance should not be given much weight. Germline V CDR1 and CDR2: SGHTA, FQGNSA. The CDR3 runs to 14 residues. Trimming cost V 2 bases and J 0 bases, with 5 bases left between them.

Sequencing was performed on PBMCs, taken at surgery. The rearrangement links TRBV7-2 to TRBJ1-5; D gene ambiguous. The origin of this receptor is a male donor with early-stage non-small cell lung cancer. Here the CDR3 DNA reads TGTGCCAGCAGCTTATGGGGTAGCAATCAGCCCCAGCATTTT. The encoded protein is CASSLWGSNQPQHF.